Below, one T cell receptor (beta chain) is given with its context. Its antigen is not yet known. Within one base of it there is no much larger clone, and no base qualities were kept. This specimen belongs to a study of patients and donors after allogeneic stem cell transplantation (dated by TCRdb to 2018 to 2021). The library was produced with RT-PCR. Instrument on record: NextSeq 550. TCRdb applied fastp at Q25 and MiXCR to the public reads, then kept only in-frame beta chains. Rows are combined by CDR3 protein, so each entry shows the most common genes and DNA. Within this sample are approximately 160,000 distinct CDR3 sequences, with 24% of them counted one time only. The top ten hold roughly 26% of the sample. Sample: blood, either unsorted or a sorted T cell fraction (not recorded which). The clonotype comes from a human donor who was either an allogeneic HSCT recipient or a stem cell or donor lymphocyte infusion donor (not recorded which). It is not recorded whose cells these are; they may come from a transplant donor.

The nucleotide sequence is given as TGTGCCAGCTCACCAGTACCGCGGGAGTTTTCCTACAATGAGCAGTTCTTC. This sequence encodes CASSPVPREFSYNEQFF. The rearranged chain carries TRBV18 and TRBJ2-1, and TRBD2 matches 7 of the central bases. From V the trimming removes 2 bases and from J it removes 1 base, while the gene matches leave 8 bases of the junction unaccounted for. The CDR3 runs 17 residues from the cysteine to the phenylalanine. Only CDR3 DNA remains: 51 bases, in frame from the first base. From a lookup of the germline V gene, CDR1 and CDR2 are KGHSH and LQKENI.